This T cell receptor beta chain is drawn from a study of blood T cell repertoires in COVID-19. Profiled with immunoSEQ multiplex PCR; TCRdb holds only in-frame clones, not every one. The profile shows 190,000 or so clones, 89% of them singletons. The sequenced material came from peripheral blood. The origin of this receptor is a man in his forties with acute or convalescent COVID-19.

Written as DNA, the CDR3 is TGCAGCGTTGACGCTCGGCAGGGGATGGGCTACACCTTC. Protein: CSVDARQGMGYTF. V and J are TRBV29-1 and TRBJ1-2, with a tentative D call TRBD1 (6 bases). The CDR3 is made up of 13 amino acids. Germline V gene data show CDR1 as SQVTM and CDR2 as ANQGSEA. Trimming cost V 3 bases and J 8 bases, with 16 bases left between them.